A single TCR beta chain is shown here with its context. The data are from a study of blood T cell repertoires in COVID-19. Whole-study context: COVID-19 samples, acute and convalescent, were from the United States, Italy and Spain. T cells, B-cell-depleted T cells, or PBMCs provided the cDNA or gDNA that served as material.

Authors' methods: Amplified reference gene primers provided the basis for estimating nucleated cell counts. Clones were read by immunoSEQ multiplex PCR, and TCRdb kept only the in-frame ones, dropping some. V, J and clone size reflect that table, while D and trimming were determined from the DNA. The repertoire has some 150,000 clones, about 79% of them found once; the top ten carry roughly 8.9%. J lost 2 bases, V lost 3 bases, and 3 bases had no gene match. There are 14 residues in the CDR3. Germline CDR1 and CDR2: KGHSH and LQKENI. The TCR comes from a woman aged 45-60 years with acute or convalescent COVID-19. The specimen was peripheral blood. The chain has TRBV18 and TRBJ1-2, with 7 bases identical to TRBD1. The CDR3 sequence: CASSPNRGNYGYTF. The CDR3 coding sequence is TGTGCCAGCTCACCGAACAGGGGAAACTATGGCTACACCTTC. Drawing the rest from reference TRBV18 and TRBJ1-2, the complete variable domain is NAGVMQNPRHLVRRRGQEARLRCSPMKGHSHVYWYRQLPEEGLKFMVYLQKENIIDESGMPKERFSAEFPKEGPSILRIQQVVRGDSAAYFCASSPNRGNYGYTFGSGTRLTVV.